This T cell receptor beta chain was captured by sequencing in a study of T cells after yellow fever vaccination. Study context: In the case of low-cell-number fractions, SMART-Seq v4 Ultra Low Input was used for preparation.

In this sample, this clonotype turned up a few times. Its target is not known. The 5'RACE template-switching step produced TCR cDNA and added a universal primer site and UMIs. TCRdb re-called the 5' RACE reads with MiXCR, one entry per CDR3 protein. The table records hundreds of thousands of distinct CDR3 sequences, 13% of them present only once. Findings and caveats of the study: Detected again after the booster were most primary-vaccination clones, at nearly 97% CD4 and more than 70% CD8. A small proportion of clonotypes was detected in both the CD4 and CD8 compartments.

The CDR3 consists of 16 residues. Germline V gene sequence: CDR1 SGHTA, CDR2 FQGNSA. The germline V and J ends were trimmed by 4 bases and 1 base, with 13 bases remaining between them. The V gene is TRBV7-2, the J gene TRBJ2-2, with a weak D call TRBD2 (5 bases). The receptor comes from a man younger than 45 who received the YFV17D yellow fever vaccine. The sample here was PBMCs, taken on the day of the yellow fever booster vaccination. This chain's CDR3 is CASSSPYRENTGELFF. The CDR3 nucleotides are TGTGCCAGCAGCTCCCCTTATCGGGAGAACACCGGGGAGCTGTTTTTT.